This T cell receptor (beta chain) was identified during a study of cytomegalovirus exposure and HLA in healthy donors. The study, taken as a whole, reports: A missense DCLRE1C variant was associated with V- and J-gene trimming of TCR beta chains in a later analysis, and an independent cohort replicated the association. Per published accounts, TCR beta sequences correctly predicted the HLA-A and HLA-B alleles of most subjects. Sequencing artifact likely explains a cluster of highly shared sequence variants. There were a few CMV-associated chains whose specificity for CMV antigens was confirmed in vitro.

This PCR relied on a set of 60 Vbeta primers and 13 Jbeta primers. The method was immunoSEQ multiplex PCR; TCRdb's version includes in-frame clones alone and lacks a portion of them. Here the sample spans under 200,000 clones, around 80% being singletons. Germline CDR1 and CDR2: ENHRY and SYGVKD. The CDR3 consists of 13 residues. Between the trimmed V and J ends, which lost 10 bases and 0 bases, there was a span of 12 bases. This clone was seen a handful of times. Its target is unknown. J is TRBJ1-1 and V is TRBV10-3, with TRBD1 as a possible D gene (6 bases). The receptor was isolated from a human donor in good health. The material sequenced was PBMCs. The DNA for the CDR3 is TGTGCCACGCACAGGGACCTGAACACTGAAGCTTTCTTT. This translates into CATHRDLNTEAFF.